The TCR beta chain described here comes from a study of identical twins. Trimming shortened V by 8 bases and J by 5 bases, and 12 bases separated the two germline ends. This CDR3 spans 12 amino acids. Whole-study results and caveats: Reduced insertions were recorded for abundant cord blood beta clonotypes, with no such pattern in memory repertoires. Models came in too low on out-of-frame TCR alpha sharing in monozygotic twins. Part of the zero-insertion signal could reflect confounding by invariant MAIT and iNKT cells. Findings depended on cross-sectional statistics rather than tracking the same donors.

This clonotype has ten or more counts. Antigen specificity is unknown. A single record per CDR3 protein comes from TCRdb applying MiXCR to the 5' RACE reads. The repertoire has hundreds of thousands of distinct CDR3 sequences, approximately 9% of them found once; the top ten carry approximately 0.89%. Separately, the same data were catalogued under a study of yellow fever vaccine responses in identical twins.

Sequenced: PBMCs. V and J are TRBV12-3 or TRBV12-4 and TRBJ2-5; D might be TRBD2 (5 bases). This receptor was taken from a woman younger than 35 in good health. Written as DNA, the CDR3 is TGTGCCAGCGAAGGAGGTCAGGAGACCCAGTACTTC. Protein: CASEGGQETQYF.